Sequencing of this TCR beta chain was carried out in a study of tissue T cells after allogeneic stem cell transplantation (dated by TCRdb to between 2021 and 2024). Describing the broader study: The study profiled TCR beta repertoires across many tissues from research autopsies of patients with and without GVHD, plus mouse models of GVHD. The human arm was a prospective observational study without blinding or randomization. General study outcomes and caveats: The patient cohort was small and clinically heterogeneous, and sampling depth was acknowledged as a limitation. The study did not determine which tissue TCRs were alloreactive or antigen-specific, and some clones might have been persisting host cells. Few T cell clones were found to be shared across patients, but shared repertoire signatures across patients were revealed in a tissue-specific fashion by motif-based clustering. Blood and spleen T cells captured only a limited portion of the TCR repertoire detected in tissues, in both patients and mice. Within patients, how anatomically similar tissues were was a major factor shaping TCR repertoire composition, regardless of disease or transplant status.

The germline V gene encodes CDR1 KGHPV and CDR2 FQNQEV (reference sequence). Trimming removed 5 bases from V and 4 bases from J, leaving 8 bases between the germline ends. There are 12 amino acids in the CDR3, from cysteine to phenylalanine inclusive. Part of the CDR3 DNA is given, 33 bases translated from base 1. As to this clone: Its antigen remains unidentified. This receptor came from a mouse, so its gene names and germline sequences are mouse ones too. The observed sequence ends 1 residue before the CDR3 terminus, with the missing tail filled in from the germline J gene.

The label giving this sample's time point can be read as: mouse harvest day 14 after allogeneic transplant. Each mouse graft, delivered by tail vein injection, combined 10^6 splenic CD5+ T cells with 10^7 T-cell-depleted bone marrow cells. A major MHC-mismatch B6 (H2b) into BALB/c (H2d) model was used to model mouse GVHD, and tissues were profiled at day 7 or 14. On day 7 or 14 post-transplant, mouse tissues and retro-orbital blood were harvested with separate sterile tools for each animal, and livers were flushed beforehand. Before genomic DNA isolation with the DNeasy Blood & Tissue Kit, mouse tissues were minced with razor blades in buffered saline. Libraries were made using the immunoSEQ multiplex PCR assay. Adaptive Biotechnologies performed the TCRbeta CDR3 sequencing at survey depth and reported CDR3 sequences, V/J genes, productive frequency and template counts. TCR beta CDR3 regions were amplified from genomic DNA instead of RNA. On the study's bioinformatics: Jensen-Shannon divergence served to quantify pairwise repertoire overlap between tissues, with 0 meaning identical and 1 meaning complete divergence. Based on pairwise JSD values, tissues were grouped by single-linkage agglomerative hierarchical clustering, and the results were shown as dendrograms. GLIPH2 was applied to all patient samples using simulation_depth 1000, kmer_min_depth 3, and cdr3_length_cutoff 8, and only groups with more than two unique CDR3s were retained. A standardized tissue-overlap score was generated by extrapolating Jaccard GLIPH-group overlap across patients to a standard repertoire size of 1000 clones. Linear mixed-effect models, with tissue as a fixed effect and individual as a random effect, were used to test how diversity related to clinical or experimental variables. TCRdb holds this immuneACCESS table with in-frame rearrangements only. Some clones are missing; in checked studies, unresolved V genes explain under half, and the rest has no known cause. D and trimming come from the DNA, and the V and J calls and clone size come from that table. For this sample the table gives about 1,700 clones, of which 50% were detected only once. 20% to 25% of the sample comes from the top ten.

This receptor was obtained from a female BALB/c mouse given C57BL/6 T cells with graft-versus-host disease after an allogeneic hematopoietic cell transplant. The V and J segments used are TRBV26 and TRBJ1-1; a weak D assignment points to TRBD1 (6 bases agree). Sequencing was carried out using gut tissue. Incomplete CDR3 DNA: TGTGCCAGCAGTTCGACAGGCACAGAAGTCTTC. It translates as CASSSTGTEVF. The full CDR3 is CASSSTGTEVFF.